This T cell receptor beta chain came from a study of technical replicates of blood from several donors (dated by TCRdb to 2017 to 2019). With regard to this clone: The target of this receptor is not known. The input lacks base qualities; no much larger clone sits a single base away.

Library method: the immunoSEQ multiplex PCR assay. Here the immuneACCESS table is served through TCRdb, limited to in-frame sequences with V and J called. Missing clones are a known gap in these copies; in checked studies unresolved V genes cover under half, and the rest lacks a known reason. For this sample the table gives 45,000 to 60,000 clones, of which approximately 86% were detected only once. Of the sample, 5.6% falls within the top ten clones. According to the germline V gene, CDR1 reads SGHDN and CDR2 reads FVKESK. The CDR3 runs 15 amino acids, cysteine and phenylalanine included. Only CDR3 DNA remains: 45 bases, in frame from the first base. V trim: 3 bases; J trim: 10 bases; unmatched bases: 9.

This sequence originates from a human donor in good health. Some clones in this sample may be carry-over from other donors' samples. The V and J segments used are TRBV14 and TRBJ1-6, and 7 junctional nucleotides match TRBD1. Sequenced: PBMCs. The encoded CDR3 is CASSHYRGEQSPLHF. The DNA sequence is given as TGTGCCAGCAGCCACTACAGGGGAGAGCAATCACCCCTCCACTTT.